Following are 21 T cell receptor beta chains from one sample sequenced in a study of T cells in Graves' hyperthyroidism and ophthalmopathy. Amplified TCR beta CDR3 regions came from RNA transcripts. The TCR CDR3 first-round RT-PCR relied on the HTBI primer set. One entry per CDR3 protein, called by TCRdb with MiXCR from the multiplex PCR reads. The sample lists around 250,000 distinct CDR3 sequences, just over 14% occurring once. Specimen: blood. The receptor source for this set is a woman between 40 and 55 years old with Graves' hyperthyroidism that later progressed to Graves' ophthalmopathy.

In its sample, this clonotype was seen many times. The chain combines TRBV5-1 with TRBJ1-1, with 9 bases aligning to TRBD1. V trimming: 3 bases; J trimming: 0 bases; junction bases outside the gene matches: 9. The CDR3 is 17 amino acids. Germline loops: CDR1 SGHRS, CDR2 YFSETQ. The CDR3 is CASSSRWGTGMNTEAFF. In nucleotides, the CDR3 is TGCGCCAGCAGCTCCCGATGGGGGACAGGGATGAACACTGAAGCTTTCTTT.

This clonotype was picked up a small number of times. The V call is TRBV19, the J call TRBJ1-1, with a weak D call TRBD1 (5 bases). From germline, CDR1 is LNHDA and CDR2 SQIVND (reference sequence). V lost 8 bases and J lost 11, with 15 bases in between. CDR3 length: 11 amino acids. In nucleotides, the CDR3 is TGTGCCAGTTTGGGGGTTCGAGAGGCTTTCTTT. Translating it yields CASLGVREAFF.

This clonotype was detected a few times. This chain links TRBV10-1 with TRBJ2-3; D is perhaps TRBD1 (5 bases). The CDR3 has 16 residues. CDR1 is WNHNN and CDR2 is SYGVQD in the germline V gene (reference sequence). Trimming left V 10 bases short and J 4 bases short, with 24 bases between. The CDR3 reads CATQPQVSAGSDTQYF. DNA for the CDR3: TGCGCCACCCAGCCGCAAGTTTCGGCAGGGTCAGATACGCAGTATTTT.

This clonotype was recorded at least ten times. The V call is TRBV28, the J call TRBJ2-5; possible D gene TRBD2, 7 bases. The CDR3 is made up of 13 amino acids. CDR1 MDHEN and CDR2 SYDVKM come from the germline V gene. V lost 9 bases, J lost 3 bases, and 14 bases lay in between. CDR3 in DNA: TGTGCCAGTGGGGGGGGGGCGGAAGAGACCCAGTACTTC. It encodes CASGGGAEETQYF.

The chain uses TRBV11-2 and TRBJ2-3; D is unresolved. The CDR3 length is 16 residues. V was trimmed by 4 bases and J by 0 bases, leaving 14 bases between them. Germline V CDR1 and CDR2: SGHAT, FQNNGV. This CDR3 reads CASSSVQSASTDTQYF. CDR3 in DNA: TGTGCCAGCAGCTCAGTCCAGTCCGCTAGCACAGATACGCAGTATTTT.

Ten or more counts support this clonotype. The V call is TRBV20-1, the J call TRBJ1-5; D is unresolved. The CDR3 consists of 16 residues. Trimming stripped 2 bases from V and 0 bases from J, with 14 bases between. The germline CDR1 and CDR2 sequences are DFQATT and SNEGSKA (reference sequence). CDR3 DNA sequence: TGCAGTGCTAGATTCCTGAGGAGTTCTAGCAATCAGCCCCAGCATTTT. It yields the protein CSARFLRSSSNQPQHF.

At least ten counts were recorded for this clonotype. The chain is built from TRBV6-1 and TRBJ2-2, with 7 bases aligning to TRBD1. CDR3 length: 14 amino acids. Germline V gene data show CDR1 as MNHNS and CDR2 as SASEGT. Losses at the gene ends were 7 bases for V and 6 bases for J; bases not matched to a gene: 8. The CDR3 region has the DNA TGTGCCAGCAAAGGGGGCTATGAATCCGGGGAGCTGTTTTTT. Protein: CASKGGYESGELFF.

This clonotype was seen repeatedly, ten times or more. The chain couples TRBV7-9 to TRBJ1-5; D remains unclear. Trimming took off 0 bases at V and 6 bases at J, with 9 bases between the two ends. Germline V gene lookup returns CDR1 SEHNR and CDR2 FQNEAQ (reference sequence). The CDR3 consists of 14 residues. DNA of the CDR3: TGTGCCAGCAGCTTAGCCGGAGGAACTCAGCCCCAGCATTTT. This sequence encodes CASSLAGGTQPQHF.

At least ten counts were recorded for this clonotype. This chain links TRBV29-1 with TRBJ2-3; TRBD1 agrees at 9 bases. The length of the CDR3 is 19 residues. With V trimmed by 1 base and J by 2 bases, 16 bases remained unmatched. Per the germline V gene, CDR1 is SQVTM and CDR2 is ANQGSEA. The CDR3 sequence is CSVEAWTGDPAGITDTQYF. The CDR3 region has the DNA TGCAGCGTTGAAGCCTGGACAGGGGACCCAGCGGGAATCACAGATACGCAGTATTTT.

Many counts were recorded for this clonotype. V usage is TRBV5-4 and J usage is TRBJ1-1; D is possibly TRBD1 (6 bases). Per the germline V gene, CDR1 is SGHNT and CDR2 is YYREEE (reference sequence). The CDR3 loop spans 15 amino acids. Between the trimmed V and J ends, which lost 2 bases and 1 base, there was a span of 12 bases. This CDR3 is CASSFFNRANTEAFF. The CDR3 nucleotides read TGTGCCAGCAGCTTTTTTAACAGGGCGAACACTGAAGCTTTCTTT.

This clonotype was detected many times. V is TRBV29-1 and J is TRBJ2-7; a weak D match, TRBD2 (6 bases). The CDR3 spans 14 residues. Trimming cost V 3 bases and J 0 bases, with 12 bases left between them. In germline, CDR1 is SQVTM, CDR2 ANQGSEA. The CDR3 nucleotides read TGCAGCGTTGAGGGACTCCCGAGCTCCTACGAGCAGTACTTC. It translates to CSVEGLPSSYEQYF.

V usage is TRBV27 and J usage is TRBJ2-3; 14 nucleotides match TRBD2. V gave up 7 bases and J gave up 4 bases; unmatched junction bases: 16. Germline CDR1 reads MNHEY; CDR2 reads SMNVEV (reference sequence). The CDR3 spans 19 residues. The CDR3: CASKASGTSGRRAPDTQYF. DNA of the CDR3: TGTGCCAGCAAAGCATCCGGGACTAGCGGGAGAAGAGCACCAGATACGCAGTATTTT.

The rearrangement joins TRBV27 to TRBJ2-4; D remains ambiguous. CDR1 MNHEY and CDR2 SMNVEV come from the germline V gene (reference sequence). Trimming pared 8 bases from V and 0 bases from J, leaving 11 bases between. The CDR3 is made up of 14 amino acids. This chain's CDR3 is CASPHNVAKNIQYF. The CDR3 DNA follows: TGTGCCAGCCCCCACAACGTAGCCAAAAACATTCAGTACTTC.

This clonotype was detected ten times or more. V and J are TRBV20-1 and TRBJ2-3; D remains ambiguous. Germline V lookup: CDR1 DFQATT, CDR2 SNEGSKA (reference sequence). CDR3 size: 13 residues. V lost 0 bases and J lost 3, with 7 bases in between. The CDR3 DNA reads TGCAGTGCTAGAGATACCAGGACAGATACGCAGTATTTT. It is translated as CSARDTRTDTQYF.

This clonotype was counted at least ten times. The chain uses TRBV11-2 and TRBJ2-7; possible D gene TRBD1, 5 bases. Trimming removed 0 bases at V and 6 bases at J, with 15 bases between. This CDR3 has 15 residues. CDR1 is SGHAT and CDR2 is FQNNGV in the germline V gene. CDR3 residues: CASSLDSHLQVEQYF. The CDR3, as DNA: TGTGCCAGCAGCTTAGACTCCCACCTACAGGTCGAGCAGTACTTC.

This clonotype was seen at least ten times. The CDR3 sequence: CSVEKGNTEAFF. The CDR3 bases are TGCAGCGTTGAAAAAGGGAACACTGAAGCTTTCTTT. V and J are TRBV29-1 and TRBJ1-1; D remains ambiguous. CDR1 is SQVTM and CDR2 is ANQGSEA in the germline V gene. V was pared by 2 bases and J by 1 base, with 5 bases between. The CDR3 sequence is 12 residues long.

This clonotype was detected ten times or more. DNA for the CDR3: TGTGCTAGTGGTCACCATGCCGGTAAAGGCTACACCTTC. Translation: CASGHHAGKGYTF. The chain carries TRBV12-5 and TRBJ1-2; no clear D. The CDR3 extends over 13 amino acids. Between the trimmed V and J ends, which lost 5 bases and 8 bases, there was a span of 15 bases. Per the germline V gene, CDR1 is LGHNT and CDR2 is FRNRAP.

The chain carries TRBV20-1 and TRBJ1-2; TRBD1 matches 7 bases. The CDR3 loop spans 14 amino acids. Germline V gene lookup returns CDR1 DFQATT and CDR2 SNEGSKA (reference sequence). With 1 base clipped from V and 6 bases from J, the junction kept 8 bases outside the gene matches. For the CDR3, the DNA is TGCAGTGCTAGAGCTGTCGGGACAGATGATGGCTACACCTTC. Translation gives CSARAVGTDDGYTF.

This clonotype was seen at least ten times. The chain recombines TRBV15 with TRBJ2-2; no reliable D call. The CDR3 extends over 13 amino acids. Germline V lookup: CDR1 LNHNV, CDR2 YYDKDF (reference sequence). With 8 bases removed from V and 2 bases from J, the gap between germline ends came to 9 bases. CDR3 sequence: CATWSRNTGELFF. The CDR3 DNA reads TGTGCCACCTGGTCTAGAAACACCGGGGAGCTGTTTTTT.

This clonotype was observed at least ten times. The chain is built from TRBV18 and TRBJ1-1; weak D call: TRBD1 (5 bases). CDR1 and CDR2 (germline): KGHSH, LQKENI. Trimming stripped 2 bases from V and 4 bases from J, with 8 bases between. The length of the CDR3 is 13 residues. CDR3 amino acids: CASSPERGTEAFF. The CDR3 DNA is TGTGCCAGCTCACCAGAGAGGGGCACTGAAGCTTTCTTT. Supplemented by reference TRBV18 and TRBJ1-1, the full variable domain reads NAGVMQNPRHLVRRRGQEARLRCSPMKGHSHVYWYRQLPEEGLKFMVYLQKENIIDESGMPKERFSAEFPKEGPSILRIQQVVRGDSAAYFCASSPERGTEAFFGQGTRLTVV.

V is TRBV6-2 or TRBV6-3 and J is TRBJ2-3; D is perhaps TRBD2 (5 bases). This CDR3 has 16 residues. Trimming removed 0 bases from V and 0 bases from J, with 10 bases in between. Germline V gene sequence: CDR1 MNHEY, CDR2 SVGEGT. CDR3 sequence reads: CASSYSGAFSTDTQYF. The CDR3 DNA reads TGTGCCAGCAGTTACTCGGGAGCGTTTAGCACAGATACGCAGTATTTT.